The rows below give T cell receptor beta chains drawn from one sample of a study of response to subunit inactivated influenza vaccine. Via MiXCR, TCRdb re-called the RT-PCR reads, giving one row per CDR3 protein. The profile shows about 780,000 distinct CDR3 sequences, less than 20% of them singletons. This specimen consisted of PBMCs from blood, obtained around 5 days after vaccination. The receptors here all came from a man over 45 who received an inactivated influenza vaccine. Both conserved end residues are part of each CDR3.

cdr3_length v_call cdr3_aa
14 TRBV20-1 CSATRQGTNTEAFF
12 TRBV10-3 CAIRSDTDTQYF
13 TRBV6-2/TRBV6-3 CASSYLGTGELFF
12 TRBV29-1 CSARQTSYEQYF
14 TRBV20-1 CSAQRAQGAYEQYF
14 TRBV5-1 CASLRDSLQNEQFF
14 TRBV20-1 CSNPGHFFFQPQHF
14 TRBV7-2 CASSLVRVSGELFF
14 TRBV20-1 CSAGAGADTDTQYF
16 TRBV5-1 CASSLGASGLQETQYF
14 TRBV21-1 CASRNAGTGCEQYF
15 TRBV3-1 CASSHRLAGSGSQYF
13 TRBV29-1 CSVGVRGHYGYTF
19 TRBV20-1 CSARDFSIGNYATNEKLFF
15 TRBV29-1 CSVGGTGASSYEQYF
15 TRBV5-1 CASTLDSTAKNIQYF
15 TRBV6-1 CASRTSTAYSYEQYF
16 TRBV5-1 CASSSSSTGYDEKLFF
15 TRBV20-1 CSASQGAGSGNTIYF
15 TRBV7-2 CASSLGQGAQLEAFF
15 TRBV4-3 CASSQDRGLDTEAFF
13 TRBV24-1 CATSDPGAHTQYF
16 TRBV7-8 CASSQSYGTGDYGYTF
17 TRBV20-1 CSARGVDSGQTSYEQYF
16 TRBV4-3 CASSQELAANHNEQFF
11 TRBV7-9 CASSLADSQFF
15 TRBV20-1 CSARGGERLGETQYF
15 TRBV6-1 CASSPWTSGGDTQYF
12 TRBV20-1 CSARWGQETQYF
15 TRBV7-8 CASSLAVREGGEQYF
13 TRBV15 CATSTWVADTQYF
14 TRBV5-6 CAMGPGLLCNEQFF
14 TRBV4-2 CASSQQGAEETQYF
15 TRBV7-7 CASSPRGRDTGELFF
13 TRBV9 CASSVGSTNEQFF
15 TRBV7-6 CASTASGARGYEQYF
15 TRBV6-2/TRBV6-3 CASSLDSVFGDEQFF
15 TRBV5-1 CASSSSSGATYEQYF
16 TRBV5-1 CASSQGLRSGANVLTF
13 TRBV7-2 CASSRDWALGYTF
15 TRBV6-5 CASSYTRDATYEQYF
17 TRBV5-1 CASSSNPLTGRNEKLFF
13 TRBV28 CASHGGRSYEQYF
15 TRBV20-1 CSASLQGYSNQPQHF
16 TRBV10-3 CATFQDGFSGANVLTF
19 TRBV11-2 CASSSSGTGTSGLYNEQFF
14 TRBV20-1 CSAIAAGYTDTQYF
14 TRBV18 CASSSTVLTGELFF
13 TRBV7-3 CASSAGLANEQFF
17 TRBV4-1 CASSRTETSSGANVLTF